The 8 T cell receptor beta chains given below trace back to one sample, sequenced in a study of control samples from healthy donors and cancer patients. Sequencing used immunoSEQ multiplex PCR; TCRdb keeps in-frame clones, though not all of them. The sample has approximately 150,000 clones; 88% are singletons. Sequencing was performed on blood. These receptors came from a young man in good health.

The chain is built from TRBV19 and TRBJ2-3; D not certain. Trimming shortened V by 1 base and J by 4 bases, and 12 bases separated the two germline ends. CDR3 length equals 15 residues. The germline CDR1 and CDR2 sequences are LNHDA and SQIVND (reference sequence). CDR3 coding DNA: TGTGCCAGTAGTATAGTGGGCCAGACCCCAGATACGCAGTATTTT. Amino acids: CASSIVGQTPDTQYF. Drawing the rest from reference TRBV19 and TRBJ2-3, the complete variable domain is DGGITQSPKYLFRKEGQNVTLSCEQNLNHDAMYWYRQDPGQGLRLIYYSQIVNDFQKGDIAEGYSVSREKKESFPLTVTSAQKNPTAFYLCASSIVGQTPDTQYFGPGTRLTVL.

V is TRBV18 and J is TRBJ1-4; D not resolved. V gave up 3 bases and J gave up 5 bases, with 13 bases separating them. CDR1 and CDR2 from the germline V gene are KGHSH and LQKENI. The CDR3 spans 15 residues. The CDR3 sequence is CASSPRISKNEKLFF. As DNA, the CDR3 is TGTGCCAGCTCACCTCGAATTTCCAAGAATGAAAAACTGTTTTTT.

The chain carries TRBV28 and TRBJ2-5; 7 bases align to TRBD2. CDR3 size: 15 residues. The junction had 8 bases not matched to a gene; V was cut back by 4 bases and J by 3 bases. Germline V gene sequence: CDR1 MDHEN, CDR2 SYDVKM. The DNA for the CDR3 is TGTGCCAGCAGTTCTCCGCCTAGCGGAAAAGAGACCCAGTACTTC. It codes for CASSSPPSGKETQYF.

This clone occurred a few times. V and J are TRBV5-6 and TRBJ1-2, with no clear D. There are 11 residues in the CDR3. Germline V gene lookup returns CDR1 SGHDT and CDR2 YYEEEE. Trimming took 2 bases from V and 7 from J, leaving 6 bases between them. Here the CDR3 reads CASSFGGGYTF. The CDR3 bases are TGTGCCAGCAGCTTCGGCGGTGGCTACACCTTC.

V is TRBV29-1 and J is TRBJ1-2; 8 nucleotides agree with TRBD1. Unmatched junction bases numbered 8, after V lost 7 bases and J lost 4 bases. CDR3 length: 13 amino acids. Per germline, CDR1 SQVTM and CDR2 ANQGSEA. In DNA form, the CDR3 reads TGCAGCGCCGGACAGGGAGGATCCTATGGCTACACCTTC. Its translation is CSAGQGGSYGYTF.

The chain is built from TRBV19 and TRBJ2-1; 12 nucleotides align to TRBD2. Trimming at V came to 5 bases and at J to 7 bases, leaving 6 bases not matched to a gene. The CDR3 runs 15 residues. CDR1 is LNHDA and CDR2 is SQIVND in the germline V gene (reference sequence). Here the CDR3 reads CASSPSGGARNEQFF. DNA of the CDR3: TGTGCCAGTAGTCCTAGCGGGGGGGCCAGGAATGAGCAGTTCTTC.

The genes are TRBV5-1 and TRBJ2-3; D could derive from TRBD1 or TRBD2 (6 bases each). Germline CDR1 is SGHRS and CDR2 is YFSETQ. This CDR3 is built from 16 residues. V was clipped by 4 bases and J by 2 bases, with 17 bases between them. The CDR3 DNA is TGCGCCAGCAGCCGGGGGCGCGGACAGTACACAGATACGCAGTATTTT. Translation: CASSRGRGQYTDTQYF. The full variable domain, rest sourced from reference TRBV5-1 and TRBJ2-3, is KAGVTQTPRYLIKTRGQQVTLSCSPISGHRSVSWYQQTPGQGLQFLFEYFSETQRNKGNFPGRFSGRQFSNSRSEMNVSTLELGDSALYLCASSRGRGQYTDTQYFGPGTRLTVL.

The CDR3 nucleotides are TGTGCCAGCAGGGACCCAACAGCGACCTATGGCTACACCTTC. This encodes CASRDPTATYGYTF. V gene TRBV5-6 combines with J gene TRBJ1-2, with D unclear. The CDR3 covers 14 residues. Trimming shortened V by 5 bases and J by 4 bases, and 15 bases separated the two germline ends. CDR1 and CDR2 from the germline V gene are SGHDT and YYEEEE.